The clone carrying this T cell receptor (beta chain) appeared once. This entry is derived from a study of long-term antiretroviral therapy in people with HIV. Researchers ran immunoSEQ v3.0 at survey level. Libraries were prepared by immunoSEQ multiplex PCR; TCRdb keeps only in-frame clonotypes and omits some of them. The sample has about 25,000 clones, 70% to 90% seen once. CDR1 and CDR2 (germline): SGHRS, YFSETQ. The CDR3 spans 14 residues. V was shortened by 4 bases and J by 3 bases, with 14 bases between the two germline ends. Specimens retained roughly 0.95-11 million cryopreserved PBMC preceding DNA extraction.

This specimen consisted of unsorted PBMCs, obtained 1.2 years after starting antiretroviral therapy. This sequence was found in a man aged 50 to 60 with HIV. The chain has TRBV5-1 and TRBJ2-7, with D perhaps matching TRBD1 (6 bases). CDR3: CASSLDRSDYEQYF. The CDR3 coding sequence is TGCGCCAGCAGCCTAGACAGGTCTGACTACGAGCAGTACTTC.